The 27 T cell receptor beta chains reported below all come from one sample, sequenced in a study of monozygotic twins with inflammatory bowel disease. TCRdb re-analyzed the 5' RACE reads; it lists each CDR3 protein once, without DNA. This table lists about 170,000 distinct CDR3 sequences. The sample was blood. Receptors originate from a human donor with ulcerative colitis or Crohn's disease, or a healthy co-twin of an affected twin (not recorded which).

J is TRBJ2-7 and V is TRBV5-1; TCRdb's D call, TRBD2, is unchecked because there is no DNA. In germline, CDR1 is SGHRS, CDR2 YFSETQ. There are 17 residues in the CDR3. Here the CDR3 reads CASSSLRLAGGPYEQYF.

J is TRBJ2-2 and V is TRBV5-4; checking the TCRdb D call of TRBD1 is not possible without DNA. Germline assignment: CDR1 SGHNT and CDR2 YYREEE (reference sequence). There are 15 residues in the CDR3. The CDR3 is CASSNIQGAVGELFF.

V gene TRBV20-1 combines with J gene TRBJ2-5; TCRdb's D gene call, TRBD1, goes unchecked for lack of DNA. From germline, CDR1 is DFQATT and CDR2 SNEGSKA (reference sequence). The CDR3 spans 14 residues. Here the CDR3 reads CSTTGRYSQETQYF.

V is TRBV12-3 or TRBV12-4 and J is TRBJ2-5; TCRdb indicates TRBD1, and absent DNA this call remains unverified. The CDR3 runs 15 residues. CDR3 amino acids: CASSSGDRDQETQYF.

This chain joins TRBV20-1 and TRBJ2-2; no DNA is available, so the TRBD2 call from TCRdb remains unchecked. The CDR3 spans 14 residues. Germline assignment: CDR1 DFQATT and CDR2 SNEGSKA (reference sequence). CDR3 sequence reads: CSAPPLGNTGELFF.

This rearrangement joins TRBV27 to TRBJ2-2. The CDR3 is 14 amino acids. Germline V gene sequence: CDR1 MNHEY, CDR2 SMNVEV (reference sequence). This chain's CDR3 is CASSLAGWPGELFF.

This chain connects TRBV5-1 to TRBJ2-3; TCRdb's assignment of TRBD1 cannot be checked, as there is no DNA. From germline, CDR1 is SGHRS and CDR2 YFSETQ. The CDR3 loop spans 16 amino acids. CDR3: CASSPQGRPSTDTQYF.

The gene calls are TRBV20-1 and TRBJ1-5; as DNA is missing, the TRBD1 call by TCRdb cannot be tested. From germline, CDR1 is DFQATT and CDR2 SNEGSKA (reference sequence). The CDR3 sequence is 12 residues long. CDR3 residues: CSARGDPQPQHF.

The chain uses TRBV7-9 and TRBJ2-5; the D gene TCRdb calls, TRBD1, cannot be checked with no DNA. The germline CDR1 and CDR2 sequences are SEHNR and FQNEAQ (reference sequence). The CDR3 has 17 amino acids. The CDR3 loop reads CASSLGARPPAHETQYF. Looking up the rest from reference TRBV7-9 and TRBJ2-5 gives the full variable domain: DTGVSQNPRHKITKRGQNVTFRCDPISEHNRLYWYRQTLGQGPEFLTYFQNEAQLEKSRLLSDRFSAERPKGSFSTLEIQRTEQGDSAMYLCASSLGARPPAHETQYFGPGTRLLVL.

The chain is built from TRBV28 and TRBJ2-7; absent DNA, TCRdb's TRBD2 call cannot be checked. The length of the CDR3 is 13 residues. From germline, CDR1 is MDHEN and CDR2 SYDVKM. The chain's CDR3 is CASRYLAGVEQYF.

The chain links TRBV7-7 to TRBJ2-1; no DNA is available, so the TRBD2 call from TCRdb remains unchecked. CDR1 is SSHAT, CDR2 FNYEAQ, per germline (reference sequence). The CDR3 spans 14 residues. CDR3 sequence reads: CASSKEGLYNEQFF.

The rearrangement links TRBV5-1 to TRBJ1-1. This CDR3 contains 15 residues. Germline CDR1 reads SGHRS; CDR2 reads YFSETQ. This CDR3 is CASSPGGRLNTEAFF.

The chain has TRBV7-2 and TRBJ1-1; TCRdb's D call of TRBD1 is untestable without DNA. Germline CDR1 SGHTA, CDR2 FQGNSA. This CDR3 region has 15 residues. The chain's CDR3 is CASSPTDTLNTEAFF.

The chain is built from TRBV5-1 and TRBJ2-1; the TRBD1 assignment by TCRdb is unverifiable without DNA. The CDR3 has 14 residues. The V gene's germline CDR1 is SGHRS and CDR2 YFSETQ. The CDR3 protein is CASKEVGSGGEQFF. The whole variable domain, remainder taken from reference TRBV5-1 and TRBJ2-1, is KAGVTQTPRYLIKTRGQQVTLSCSPISGHRSVSWYQQTPGQGLQFLFEYFSETQRNKGNFPGRFSGRQFSNSRSEMNVSTLELGDSALYLCASKEVGSGGEQFFGPGTRLTVL.

V and J are TRBV6-2 or TRBV6-3 and TRBJ2-7. The length of the CDR3 is 12 residues. The germline gives CDR1 MNHEY, CDR2 SVGEGT. The CDR3 reads CASSQISYEQYF.

J is TRBJ1-5 and V is TRBV19; with no DNA, the TCRdb D assignment of TRBD1 cannot be verified. Germline-derived CDR1 and CDR2 are LNHDA and SQIVND (reference sequence). The CDR3 has 15 amino acids. CDR3 amino acids: CASSAGQGIDAPQHF.

The chain combines TRBV18 with TRBJ2-7; the TCRdb call, TRBD1, lacks DNA for checking. CDR3 length: 15 residues. Germline values: CDR1 KGHSH, CDR2 LQKENI. The CDR3 sequence: CASSPPARQGREQYF.

The chain has TRBV28 and TRBJ2-7; TCRdb proposes TRBD2, but this gene call is untestable without DNA. Germline values: CDR1 MDHEN, CDR2 SYDVKM. The CDR3 is 18 amino acids. CDR3 sequence: CASSLPVGRRGDSYEQYF.

The chain combines TRBV3-1 with TRBJ2-5; the D call of TRBD1 rests on TCRdb alone, since no DNA is present to check it. In germline, CDR1 is LGHDT, CDR2 YNNKEL (reference sequence). CDR3 length: 16 residues. Here the CDR3 reads CVSSLSVPGQGETQYF.

The chain combines TRBV28 with TRBJ1-3. The length of the CDR3 is 12 residues. Germline lookup yields CDR1 MDHEN and CDR2 SYDVKM. Here the CDR3 reads CASRDSGNTIYF.

V and J are TRBV5-1 and TRBJ1-1; TCRdb proposes TRBD1, but this gene call is untestable without DNA. The germline V gene has CDR1 SGHRS and CDR2 YFSETQ. This CDR3 spans 14 amino acids. CDR3 sequence: CASSDRGLDTEAFF.

The chain recombines TRBV10-3 with TRBJ2-1; TCRdb proposes TRBD2, but this gene call is untestable without DNA. Germline V gene sequence: CDR1 ENHRY, CDR2 SYGVKD. The CDR3 consists of 16 residues. CDR3: CAISSDAGRAYHEQFF.

The chain has TRBV27 and TRBJ2-5; TCRdb's D gene call, TRBD1, goes unchecked for lack of DNA. Germline V gene lookup returns CDR1 MNHEY and CDR2 SMNVEV (reference sequence). The CDR3 runs 15 residues. The CDR3 loop is CASSLRMGAGETQYF.

The chain combines TRBV29-1 with TRBJ2-7; TCRdb gives TRBD1 as the D gene, but with no DNA this cannot be confirmed. This CDR3 has 14 residues. Germline CDR1 reads SQVTM; CDR2 reads ANQGSEA. The CDR3 here is CSVEAGDFSYEQYF.

The CDR3 sequence is CASSTLGGGSTEAFF. The chain has TRBV6-5 and TRBJ1-1. Germline V lookup: CDR1 MNHEY, CDR2 SVGAGI. CDR3 length: 15 amino acids.

The chain employs TRBV18 and TRBJ1-4; the TCRdb call, TRBD1, lacks DNA for checking. Germline loops: CDR1 KGHSH, CDR2 LQKENI. The CDR3 extends over 15 amino acids. CDR3 amino acids: CASSRAGKNYEKLFF.

The chain links TRBV5-4 to TRBJ2-7; TCRdb outputs TRBD2, but without DNA this stays unchecked. CDR1 is SGHNT, CDR2 YYREEE, per germline (reference sequence). There are 15 residues in the CDR3. The CDR3 sequence: CASSSSGRTSYEQYF.